This paragraph reports one T cell receptor beta chain. This sample was taken from a study of blood T cell repertoires in COVID-19. Generated by immunoSEQ multiplex PCR, the TCRdb table keeps only in-frame clones and is missing some. The sample has approximately 170,000 clones, 80% seen once; the top ten hold less than 6%. Either two negative PCRs, clearance, or symptom resolution qualified Cohort 3 donors as recovered. This CDR3 is built from 16 residues. V and J are TRBV21-1 and TRBJ2-7; whether TRBD2, the table's D call, matches the DNA was not checked. TRBV21-1 is a recognized pseudogene. The sample comprised PBMCs or T cells enriched from blood (not recorded which). The TCR comes from a man aged 40-50 years who had recovered from COVID-19. CDR3 in amino acids: CASSKGLAGVPYEQYV. DNA of the CDR3: TGTGCCAGCAGCAAAGGACTAGCGGGGGTACCCTACGAGCAGTACGTC.